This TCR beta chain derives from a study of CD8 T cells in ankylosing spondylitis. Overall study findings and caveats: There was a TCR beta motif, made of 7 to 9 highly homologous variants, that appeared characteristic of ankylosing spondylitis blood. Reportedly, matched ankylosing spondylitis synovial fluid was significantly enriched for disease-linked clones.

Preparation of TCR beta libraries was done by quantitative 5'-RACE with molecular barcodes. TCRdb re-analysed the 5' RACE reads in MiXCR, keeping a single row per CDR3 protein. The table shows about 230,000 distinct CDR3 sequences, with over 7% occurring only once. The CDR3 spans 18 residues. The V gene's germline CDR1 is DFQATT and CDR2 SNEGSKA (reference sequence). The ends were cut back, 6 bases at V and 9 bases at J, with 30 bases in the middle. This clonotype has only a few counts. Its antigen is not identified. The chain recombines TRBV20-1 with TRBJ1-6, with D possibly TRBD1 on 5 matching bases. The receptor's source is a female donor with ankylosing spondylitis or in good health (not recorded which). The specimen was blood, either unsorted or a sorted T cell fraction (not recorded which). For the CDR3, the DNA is TGCAGTGCGGCCAAGCGCCGGACGGAAGACCCGGGGCTTTCACCCCTCCACTTT. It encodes CSAAKRRTEDPGLSPLHF.